Below are 13 T cell receptor beta chains sequenced from a single sample in a study of cytomegalovirus exposure and HLA in healthy donors. PCR primers comprised 60 Vbeta and 13 Jbeta primers. Generated by immunoSEQ multiplex PCR, the TCRdb table keeps only in-frame clones and is missing some. The profile shows approximately 200,000 clones, about 83% of them singletons. Sequenced material: PBMCs. Every receptor here comes from a human donor in good health.

V gene TRBV5-1 combines with J gene TRBJ1-5; D unresolved. In germline, CDR1 is SGHRS, CDR2 YFSETQ. The V end was cut by 4 bases, the J end by 0 bases, with 8 bases between. The CDR3 sequence is 14 residues long. The CDR3 nucleotides are TGCGCCAGCAGCGGGAGGGATAGCAATCAGCCCCAGCATTTT. Its translation is CASSGRDSNQPQHF.

On this clone: The sample has other DNA sequences that encode this CDR3 too. The CDR3 region has the DNA TGTGCCACCAGCAGAGGGGGGGCAGATACGCAGTATTTT. Amino acids: CATSRGGADTQYF. The rearrangement links TRBV15 to TRBJ2-3; a possible D gene is TRBD2 (6 bases). V was clipped by 1 base and J by 4 bases, with 6 bases between them. CDR1 is LNHNV and CDR2 is YYDKDF in the germline V gene (reference sequence). CDR3 length equals 13 residues. Full variable domain (outside the CDR3, taken from reference TRBV15 and TRBJ2-3): DAMVIQNPRYQVTQFGKPVTLSCSQTLNHNVMYWYQQKSSQAPKLLFHYYDKDFNNEADTPDNFQSRRPNTSFCFLDIRSPGLGDTAMYLCATSRGGADTQYFGPGTRLTVL.

The table lists this clone with a few counts. The chain links TRBV18 to TRBJ2-2, with D possibly being TRBD2 (6 bases). The V gene's germline CDR1 is KGHSH and CDR2 LQKENI. The CDR3 is 16 residues long. The V end lost 3 bases, the J end lost 2 bases, and 13 bases lay between the germline ends. The CDR3 coding sequence is TGTGCCAGCTCACCGAATGCAGGGACTAACACCGGGGAGCTGTTTTTT. Its protein product is CASSPNAGTNTGELFF.

The chain carries TRBV5-1 and TRBJ2-7, with 8 bases matching TRBD1. Per the germline V gene, CDR1 is SGHRS and CDR2 is YFSETQ. The CDR3 runs to 14 residues. V lost 4 bases and J lost 4; bases outside the gene matches: 7. Here the CDR3 reads CASSTGDRLYEQYF. CDR3 DNA sequence: TGCGCCAGCAGCACGGGGGACAGGCTTTACGAGCAGTACTTC.

J is TRBJ2-2 and V is TRBV5-1; the match to TRBD1 covers 8 bases. The CDR3 consists of 16 residues. Trimming cost V 1 base and J 3 bases; bases outside gene matches: 5. Germline V gene lookup returns CDR1 SGHRS and CDR2 YFSETQ. CDR3 sequence (DNA): TGCGCCAGCAGCTTGATCAGGGGGCGGGACACCGGGGAGCTGTTTTTT. This sequence encodes CASSLIRGRDTGELFF.

The J gene is TRBJ1-1, the V gene TRBV29-1; D remains ambiguous. Trimming removed 7 bases at V and 0 bases at J, with 6 bases between. CDR3 length: 11 residues. Per germline, CDR1 SQVTM and CDR2 ANQGSEA. The CDR3 is CSATMNTEAFF. In nucleotides, the CDR3 is TGCAGCGCGACAATGAACACTGAAGCTTTCTTT.

This clone is termed medium-sized. The J gene is TRBJ2-7, the V gene TRBV5-6; perhaps TRBD2 as D (5 bases). Trimming left V 2 bases short and J 1 base short, with 13 bases between. CDR3 size: 15 residues. Germline values: CDR1 SGHDT, CDR2 YYEEEE. The CDR3 coding sequence is TGTGCCAGCAGCTTCGGCGAGGGCAAGTCCTACGAGCAGTACTTC. Translating it yields CASSFGEGKSYEQYF.

V gene TRBV2 combines with J gene TRBJ2-7, with 10 bases matching TRBD2. CDR3 length: 18 residues. J gave up 6 bases and V 6 bases, and 20 bases lay outside the gene matches. CDR1 is SNHLY, CDR2 FYNNEI, per germline. In DNA, the CDR3 is TGTGCCAGCAGGCCTGAGTTCCCATCACCTAGCGGGAGTCGCGAGCAGTACTTC. It yields the protein CASRPEFPSPSGSREQYF.

To note about this clone: Different DNA sequences within this sample yield the same CDR3. This rearrangement joins TRBV7-9 to TRBJ1-1; D is ambiguous. CDR1 and CDR2 (germline): SEHNR, FQNEAQ (reference sequence). The CDR3 length is 13 residues. V was pared by 6 bases and J by 0 bases, with 8 bases between. In DNA, the CDR3 is TGTGCCAGCAGTCCAACAGTGAACACTGAAGCTTTCTTT. Its protein is CASSPTVNTEAFF.

CDR3 nucleotide sequence: TGTGCCAGCAGTGAATATCTTGGCGGGAGGGCCGCCGGAAACATTCAGTACTTC. It yields the protein CASSEYLGGRAAGNIQYF. V usage is TRBV6-1 and J usage is TRBJ2-4, with 9 bases that match TRBD2. V lost 2 bases to trimming and J lost 6 bases; unmatched junction nucleotides: 14. The CDR3 runs to 18 residues. CDR1 is MNHNS, CDR2 SASEGT, per germline.

This clone came up a few times. The chain is built from TRBV10-3 and TRBJ1-3; a weak D match, TRBD1 (6 bases). This CDR3 contains 16 residues. The ends were cut back, 4 bases at V and 2 bases at J, with 15 bases in the middle. CDR1 is ENHRY, CDR2 SYGVKD, per germline. The CDR3 DNA reads as TGTGCCATCAGTGGGGGGCGGGTCGGTGCTGGAAACACCATATATTTT. It specifies CAISGGRVGAGNTIYF.

The chain recombines TRBV4-2 with TRBJ2-1, with 8 bases aligning to TRBD2. Germline trimming cut 6 bases from V and 4 bases from J; bases unmatched to any gene: 8. This CDR3 spans 15 amino acids. Germline CDR1 LGHNA, CDR2 YNFKEQ. CDR3 in amino acids: CASRHPGGPYNEQFF. CDR3 DNA: TGTGCCAGCAGACACCCGGGGGGGCCGTACAATGAGCAGTTCTTC.

This clone was seen a handful of times. The rearrangement joins TRBV5-1 to TRBJ2-7; TRBD1 might be the D (5 bases). The CDR3 loop spans 15 amino acids. Germline CDR1 and CDR2: SGHRS and YFSETQ. Trimming left V 4 bases short and J 5 bases short, with 19 bases between. The CDR3 nucleotides read TGCGCCAGCAGCCGAGGCGAAGGGGCGGACAACGAGCAGTACTTC. Protein product: CASSRGEGADNEQYF.